This T cell receptor beta chain was found in a study of blood T cell repertoires in COVID-19. Study as a whole: Sites across the United States, Italy and Spain contributed samples from acute and convalescent COVID-19. Nucleic acid was either cDNA or gDNA, and it came from T cells, B-cell-depleted T cells, or PBMCs.

Per the original methods: How many nucleated cells were present was estimated from reference gene primer amplification. Sequencing used immunoSEQ multiplex PCR; TCRdb keeps in-frame clones, though not all of them. V, J and clone size are those of that table, while D and trimming were read from the DNA. This sample has tens of thousands of clones, with roughly 96% found just once. V lost 4 bases to trimming and J lost 7 bases, with 11 bases between them. CDR3 size: 12 residues. This clonotype was obtained from a human donor with active COVID-19. The donor label of this sample is uncertain. J is TRBJ2-7 and V is TRBV12-3 or TRBV12-4; D gene ambiguous. Sequenced: peripheral blood. The CDR3 loop is CASSSTPREQYF. The CDR3 region has the DNA TGTGCCAGCAGTTCCACCCCTCGGGAGCAGTACTTC.